The T cell receptor beta chain under discussion was sequenced for a study of T cell responses to AZD1222 COVID-19 vaccine. Only in-frame clones appear in the TCRdb table, and some are missing; sequencing was by immunoSEQ multiplex PCR. The sample contains around 140,000 clones, 93% of which appear only once. V was shortened by 8 bases and J by 8 bases, with 22 bases between the two germline ends. Germline values: CDR1 MDHEN, CDR2 SYDVKM. The CDR3 has 16 residues. This sequence was found in an adult in good health. The input for sequencing was peripheral blood, taken on day 0 of AZD1222 vaccination. This chain connects TRBV28 to TRBJ1-6, with D possibly matching TRBD1 (6 bases). The CDR3 loop reads CASRLGGIQGDSPLHF. CDR3 nucleotides: TGTGCCAGCCGCCTGGGGGGCATCCAAGGGGATTCACCCCTCCACTTT.